Below are 10 T cell receptor beta chains sequenced from a single sample in a study of blood T cell repertoires in COVID-19. Measured with immunoSEQ multiplex PCR; TCRdb has only the in-frame clones, and not every one. The data hold 16,000 or so clones, with around 87% observed a single time. Material for sequencing was peripheral blood. These receptors all stem from a human donor in a cohort sampled during active COVID-19.

The chain has TRBV5-6 and TRBJ2-3; perhaps TRBD2 as D (7 bases). The V end lost 3 bases, the J end lost 14 bases, and 22 bases lay between the germline ends. The CDR3 is made up of 14 amino acids. Germline V gene sequence: CDR1 SGHDT, CDR2 YYEEEE. The CDR3 protein is CASSSFGGALKLYF. The CDR3 region has the DNA TGTGCCAGCAGCTCGTTTGGGGGGGCACTCAAGTTGTATTTT. Filled out from reference TRBV5-6 and TRBJ2-3, the complete variable domain reads DAGVTQSPTHLIKTRGQQVTLRCSPKSGHDTVSWYQQALGQGPQFIFQYYEEEERQRGNFPDRFSGHQFPNYSSELNVNALLLGDSALYLCASSSFGGALKLYFGPGTRLTVL.

In nucleotides, the CDR3 is TGTGCCAGCAGCCCACACCCTTGGGGTAGCGGGGGGATGGATGAGCAGTTCTTC. Amino acid sequence: CASSPHPWGSGGMDEQFF. The chain carries TRBV11-3 and TRBJ2-1; TRBD2 matches 10 bases. The J segment lost 8 bases and the V segment lost 5 bases, leaving 18 bases of the junction unmatched. CDR1 is SGHNT, CDR2 YENEEA, per germline. This CDR3 is 18 amino acids long.

The chain has TRBV5-4 and TRBJ1-1; tentatively, D is TRBD1 (6 bases). The CDR3 length is 16 residues. Trimming shortened V by 4 bases and J by 3 bases, and 19 bases separated the two germline ends. Germline V lookup: CDR1 SGHNT, CDR2 YYREEE (reference sequence). CDR3 protein: CASSPGGGEKHTEAFF. The CDR3 region has the DNA TGTGCCAGCAGCCCGGGAGGGGGGGAAAAGCACACTGAAGCTTTCTTT.

The rearrangement links TRBV4-1 to TRBJ2-7, with 7 bases lining up with TRBD2. After removal of 1 base from V and 5 bases from J, the junction contained 14 bases not matched to a gene. Per the germline V gene, CDR1 is MGHRA and CDR2 is YSYEKL. The CDR3 is made up of 17 amino acids. Written as DNA, the CDR3 is TGCGCCAGCAGCCAAGGGGTAGCGGGCAATCTCCTTGACGAGCAGTACTTC. Its protein product is CASSQGVAGNLLDEQYF.

The CDR3 region has the DNA TGTGCCAGTACGCGTACTAACTATGGCTACACCTTC. Its protein product is CASTRTNYGYTF. The chain couples TRBV19 to TRBJ1-2; D is undetermined. V dropped 7 bases and J dropped 0 bases, with 6 bases sitting between them. CDR3 length: 12 residues. In germline, CDR1 is LNHDA, CDR2 SQIVND (reference sequence). The variable domain in full, completed from reference TRBV19 and TRBJ1-2, reads DGGITQSPKYLFRKEGQNVTLSCEQNLNHDAMYWYRQDPGQGLRLIYYSQIVNDFQKGDIAEGYSVSREKKESFPLTVTSAQKNPTAFYLCASTRTNYGYTFGSGTRLTVV.

The V gene is TRBV29-1, the J gene TRBJ2-7; D perhaps matches TRBD2 (6 bases). Looked up from germline, CDR1 is SQVTM and CDR2 is ANQGSEA. The CDR3 is made up of 13 amino acids. Trimming shortened V by 6 bases and J by 7 bases, and 19 bases separated the two germline ends. CDR3 nucleotide sequence: TGCAGCGTCGCGGGACTGGACGTTAGGGAGCAGTACTTC. Translation gives CSVAGLDVREQYF.

The chain employs TRBV7-2 and TRBJ1-1; 7 bases align to TRBD1. The ends lost 5 bases at V and 5 bases at J; junction bases unmatched: 17. CDR1 and CDR2 from the germline V gene are SGHTA and FQGNSA. This CDR3 comprises 17 residues. The CDR3 nucleotides read TGTGCCAGCAGCCCTTCCCCCTACAGGGGATCGCGTACTGAAGCTTTCTTT. This gives the protein CASSPSPYRGSRTEAFF.

V gene TRBV7-2 combines with J gene TRBJ1-3; possibly TRBD1 for D (6 bases). The germline V gene encodes CDR1 SGHTA and CDR2 FQGNSA. The CDR3 runs to 16 residues. Trimming left V 2 bases short and J 6 bases short, with 17 bases between. The CDR3 reads CASSLRTQGLENTIYF. In nucleotides, the CDR3 is TGTGCCAGCAGCTTACGGACTCAGGGGCTGGAAAACACCATATATTTT.

The gene calls are TRBV5-1 and TRBJ1-1; D unclear. The CDR3 consists of 12 residues. V dropped 5 bases and J dropped 1 base, with 6 bases sitting between them. CDR1 SGHRS and CDR2 YFSETQ come from the germline V gene. CDR3 nucleotide sequence: TGCGCCAGCAGACACGAGAACACTGAAGCTTTCTTT. This codes for CASRHENTEAFF.

This clone was counted a few times. The chain couples TRBV9 to TRBJ1-1, with 7 bases aligning to TRBD1. The CDR3 is 16 amino acids. V lost 3 bases, J lost 6 bases, and 14 bases stayed unmatched. CDR1 and CDR2 (germline): SGDLS, YYNGEE. The CDR3 DNA is TGTGCCAGCAGCGACCCACAGGGGCTCGGCAACGCTGAAGCTTTCTTT. Residues: CASSDPQGLGNAEAFF.